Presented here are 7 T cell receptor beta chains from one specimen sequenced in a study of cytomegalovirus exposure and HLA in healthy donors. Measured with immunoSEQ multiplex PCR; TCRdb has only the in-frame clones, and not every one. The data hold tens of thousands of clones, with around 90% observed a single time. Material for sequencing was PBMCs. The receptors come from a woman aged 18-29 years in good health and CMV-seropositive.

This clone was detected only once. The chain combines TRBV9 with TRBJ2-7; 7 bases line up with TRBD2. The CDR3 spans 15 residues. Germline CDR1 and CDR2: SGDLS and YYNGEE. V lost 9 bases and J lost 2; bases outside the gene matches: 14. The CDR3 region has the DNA TGTGCCACCATTACGGGGGGAGGGCTAACCTACGAGCAGTACTTC. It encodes CATITGGGLTYEQYF.

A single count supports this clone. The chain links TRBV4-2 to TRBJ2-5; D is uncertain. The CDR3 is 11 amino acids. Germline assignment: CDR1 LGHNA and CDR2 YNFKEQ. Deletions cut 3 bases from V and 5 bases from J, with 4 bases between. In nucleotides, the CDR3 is TGTGCCAGCAGCCACTACGAGACCCAGTACTTC. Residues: CASSHYETQYF.

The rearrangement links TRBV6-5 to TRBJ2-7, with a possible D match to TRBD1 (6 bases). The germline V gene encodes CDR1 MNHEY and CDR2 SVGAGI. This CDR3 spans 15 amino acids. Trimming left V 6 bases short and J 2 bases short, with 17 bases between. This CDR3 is CASRATQGMTYEQYF. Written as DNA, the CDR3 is TGTGCCAGCAGAGCTACCCAGGGGATGACCTACGAGCAGTACTTC.

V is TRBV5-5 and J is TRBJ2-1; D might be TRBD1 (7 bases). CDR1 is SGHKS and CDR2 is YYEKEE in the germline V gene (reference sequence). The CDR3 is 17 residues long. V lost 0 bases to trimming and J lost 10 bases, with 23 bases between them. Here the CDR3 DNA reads TGTGCCAGCAGCTTGGCCAAGTTACGGGTCCCAGGGGGGGAGCAGTTCTTC. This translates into CASSLAKLRVPGGEQFF.

The CDR3 sequence: CASSLARTANTEAFF. In DNA, the CDR3 is TGCGCCAGCAGCTTGGCCCGTACAGCGAACACTGAAGCTTTCTTT. The chain joins TRBV5-1 to TRBJ1-1; D uncertain. CDR3 size: 15 residues. Germline V gives CDR1 SGHRS, CDR2 YFSETQ. The V end was cut by 0 bases, the J end by 1 base, with 10 bases between.

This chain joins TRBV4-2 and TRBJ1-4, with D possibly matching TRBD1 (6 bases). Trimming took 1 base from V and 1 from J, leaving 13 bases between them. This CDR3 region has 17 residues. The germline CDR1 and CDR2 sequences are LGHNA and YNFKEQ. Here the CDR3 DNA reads TGTGCCAGCAGCCAAGCGCGGGGGGGCCTAACTAATGAAAAACTGTTTTTT. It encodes CASSQARGGLTNEKLFF.

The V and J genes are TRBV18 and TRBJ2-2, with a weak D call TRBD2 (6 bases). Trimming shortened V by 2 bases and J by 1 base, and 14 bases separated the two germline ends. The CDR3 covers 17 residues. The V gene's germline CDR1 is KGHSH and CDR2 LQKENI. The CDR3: CASSPYDQGGNTGELFF. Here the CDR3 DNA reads TGTGCCAGCTCACCATACGACCAGGGAGGGAACACCGGGGAGCTGTTTTTT.